This T cell receptor (beta chain) was captured by sequencing in a study of cytomegalovirus exposure and HLA in healthy donors (dated by TCRdb to 2015 to 2018). Regarding the research as a whole: An earlier analysis of approximately 640 of the donors reported approximately 270 Gb of sequence data and around 120 million unique TCR beta sequences from 190 million or so T cells. The study aimed to test whether signatures of past pathogen exposure could be identified by cataloging public T cell receptors. The number of typed donors differed by locus: roughly 629-630 for A, B, C, DRB1 and DQB1; approximately 520 for DQA1; approximately 600 for DPA1; and around 450 for DPB1. Donor age, sex, ethnicity and CMV serostatus were compiled together with the repertoire data. Among a few hundred genotyped donors of the cohort, an average of 235,054 unique TCR beta nucleotide sequences were sequenced per donor, roughly 20% of them non-productive. To decide whether each TCR beta V gene segment behaved as functional or pseudogenic, an earlier analysis of approximately 590 of the donors relied on high-throughput TCR beta sequencing. Genome-wide SNP genotypes for about three fifths of the roughly 670 donors were used in a later genetic analysis, which treated that subset as a discovery cohort. Besides the first cohort of approximately 670 subjects, a separate validation cohort made up of 120 or so different subjects was used. Roughly 300 gigabases of sequencing data and 70 million to 100 million unique TCR sequences were included in an early release covering around 600 HLA-typed donors. Of the 300 to 450 genotyped donors, approximately 83% fell in the genetic ancestry cluster associated with self-reported Caucasian donors. A later analysis re-examined previously published TCR beta repertoires from just over 650 donors and added high-resolution HLA genotyping to investigate patterns of TCR occurrence. HLA typing covered class I and class II loci at four-digit resolution. A handful of DR-DQ haplotypes were treated as single units for association and clustering because of strong linkage in the cohort. The later analysis used no new phenotypic data to find candidate immune exposures, relying instead on TCR beta sequences and their occurrence across donors. To predict cytomegalovirus infection status, the study brought together high-throughput TCR immunosequencing, statistical association of individual TCRs with disease status, and machine learning. All discovery cohort repertoires had been generated using a single sequencing platform. The study used immunosequencing to profile the T cell repertoires of approximately 630 subjects and linked those repertoires to cytomegalovirus serostatus.

This clone was counted once. It lacks a known antigen. Base qualities are missing; no much larger clone stands one base away. CDR1 and CDR2 are read off the germline V gene as MNHEY and SVGAGI. At the junction V is shortened by 6 bases and J by 7 bases; bases outside the gene matches: 10. There are 15 amino acids in the CDR3, from cysteine to phenylalanine inclusive. Only the CDR3 region is kept as DNA, spanning 45 bases read in frame from base 1. Libraries were constructed by the immunoSEQ multiplex PCR assay. For the multiplex PCR, a mixture combining 60 forward primers for TCR Vbeta segments and 13 reverse primers for TCR Jbeta segments was used. A multiplex PCR assay on genomic DNA amplified the CDR3 region of rearranged TCR beta genes. On the Illumina HiSeq System, the amplified TCR beta libraries were sequenced as 87-base-pair reads. The paper's data handling went like this. A later analysis counted 65 million to 90 million unique TCR beta chains across the 666 repertoires, and around 9.9 million of these chains were shared by at least two donors. Raw reads were error-corrected and collapsed into unique sequences by a nearest-neighbor algorithm in which closely related sequences were merged to remove PCR and sequencing errors. Alignment of CDR3 sequences to IMGT reference sequences was used to assign V, D and J gene segments. For a sequence to be retained, a match of at least six nucleotides was required to both a V gene segment and a J gene segment. Rearrangements were classified as productive when the CDR3 lacked stop codons and remained in frame with V and J, and all other rearrangements were classified as non-productive. CDR3 was defined by IMGT convention, running from the second conserved V-encoded cysteine to the conserved J-encoded phenylalanine. The earlier analysis of approximately 500 of the donors excluded sequences that lacked an unambiguous match to a single V gene segment. An earlier analysis of just under 600 of the donors called V segments functional above 56.7% productive rearrangements and segregating when the between-donor standard deviation exceeded 5%. A statistical classification framework was developed to diagnose cytomegalovirus status using the catalog of TCR beta chain sequences. In a later analysis, TCR nucleotide sequences were compared against IMGT/GENE-DB human TR gene sequences so that V and J genes could be assigned. Using the TCRdist pipeline, a later analysis assigned CDR3 sequences along with most-parsimonious VDJ recombination scenarios. In a later analysis, each TCR beta chain was defined by its CDR3 amino acid sequence together with its V-gene family, and reads without a unique V-gene family were excluded. To address suspected cross-contamination and a sequencing artifact, a later analysis removed several hundred highly shared, low-generation-probability nucleotide sequences. In a later analysis, a clonal expansion index for each public chain was calculated from normalized within-repertoire ranks of inferred template counts. In a later analysis, generation probabilities were computed using a VDJ recombination model fitted to out-of-frame rearrangements, and the results were checked against IGoR. In a later analysis, hypergeometric tests were used to score TCR-TCR, TCR-HLA and TCR-CMV co-occurrence, with a repertoire-size bias correction applied to TCR pairs. False discovery rates were estimated in a later analysis by permuting HLA or CMV assignments 20 times. In a later analysis, co-occurring TCRs were grouped using DBSCAN, with TCRdist sequence similarity added in when clustering inside HLA-allele-positive subsets. Repertoires with fewer than 30,000 or more than 120,000 public chains, plus five repertoires with anomalous nucleotide sharing, were excluded from co-occurrence clustering. In its TCRdb copy, this immuneACCESS table keeps in-frame sequences only and misses some clones. Where compared with another copy, unresolved V genes explain less than half of these, and the others have no known cause. V, J and clone size are taken as reported in that table, and D and trimming were inferred from the DNA itself. This sample holds 88,000 or so clones; approximately 67% were observed only once. The ten largest clones take up 3.5% to 4.5% of the sample.

What the authors observed across the whole study: Linkage disequilibrium might explain the correlated functional status among segregating V segments, but an unknown experimental factor could not be excluded. The classifier was reported to diagnose cytomegalovirus status with high specificity and sensitivity in both the original cohort and the validation cohort. In this cohort, only TCR beta chains were sequenced, and detectable features were limited by the absence of alpha or paired-chain data. In vitro tests confirmed that three of the cytomegalovirus-associated TCR beta chains recognize cytomegalovirus antigens. In a later analysis, 16,951 TCR beta sequences were associated with specific HLA alleles at a false discovery rate of 0.05. In a later genetic analysis, a missense DCLRE1C variant was associated with V-gene and J-gene trimming of TCR beta chains, and the association was replicated in an independent cohort. According to a later analysis, TCR association rates differed among HLA loci, with DRB1 alleles showing the most associated TCRs and HLA-C alleles showing the fewest. Most TCR sequences were observed very rarely across donors, whereas some public TCRs were present in many individuals. The earlier analysis of 587 of the donors excluded 15 to 20 rarely observed V segments, including chromosome 9 orphons, because counts were too low. When HLA alleles, especially DR and DQ, strongly co-occurred, attributing TCR associations to individual alleles was difficult. In an earlier analysis of approximately 590 of the donors, most TCR beta V segments appeared in productive rearrangements about 90% or about 30% of the time, broadly matching IMGT annotations. Presence/absence analyses assumed roughly uniform sequencing depth across donors, an assumption that may not hold. A further reported finding was that TCR beta sequences accurately predicted the HLA-A and HLA-B alleles for most subjects in the first cohort. Most CMV-associated TCR beta chains appeared to be HLA-restricted in a later analysis, and the HLA associations seemed to be driven largely by CMV exposure. According to a later analysis, parvovirus B19, influenza, CMV and Epstein-Barr virus appeared linked to several top co-occurrence clusters. Some IMGT-functional V segments, including TRBV6-2 and TRBV6-3, could not be told apart with the 87-base-pair reads, so those segments were excluded. A later genetic analysis reported fewer N-insertions in productive TCRs among donors in an Asian-associated ancestry cluster than the roughly 690-donor mean. Because HLA typing was missing for some donors at each locus, association tests included only the typed subset. A cluster of highly shared sequence variants was judged likely to be a technical artifact of the sequencing pipeline. According to the authors, the approach could potentially be generalized to other disease states and immunological phenotypes. The study listed 150 to 200 TCR beta chains as associated with cytomegalovirus. In a later analysis, HLA-associated TCR beta chains were found to be more clonally expanded and to have lower generation probabilities than equally common non-associated chains. CMV serostatus was the only immune exposure information available for the cohort.

The cohort was made up of several hundred healthy bone marrow donors. At the time of sampling, all cohort members were nominally healthy, though unrecorded immune exposures were likely present. The donor was CMV seropositive and belonged to the group of more than 250 seropositive cohort members. A peripheral blood sample was collected from each donor, and TCR beta sequencing was performed on peripheral blood mononuclear cells. The Qiagen DNeasy Blood Extraction Kit was used to extract genomic DNA from the blood cell samples. The sample consisted of PBMCs. The chain is encoded by TRBV6-5 joined to TRBJ2-7; 12 nucleotides in the junction match TRBD1. The sequence was collected from a male donor in good health and CMV-seropositive. The CDR3 in this case is CASSRPGQGAEEQYF. DNA sequence: TGTGCCAGCAGCAGACCGGGACAGGGGGCGGAAGAGCAGTACTTC.